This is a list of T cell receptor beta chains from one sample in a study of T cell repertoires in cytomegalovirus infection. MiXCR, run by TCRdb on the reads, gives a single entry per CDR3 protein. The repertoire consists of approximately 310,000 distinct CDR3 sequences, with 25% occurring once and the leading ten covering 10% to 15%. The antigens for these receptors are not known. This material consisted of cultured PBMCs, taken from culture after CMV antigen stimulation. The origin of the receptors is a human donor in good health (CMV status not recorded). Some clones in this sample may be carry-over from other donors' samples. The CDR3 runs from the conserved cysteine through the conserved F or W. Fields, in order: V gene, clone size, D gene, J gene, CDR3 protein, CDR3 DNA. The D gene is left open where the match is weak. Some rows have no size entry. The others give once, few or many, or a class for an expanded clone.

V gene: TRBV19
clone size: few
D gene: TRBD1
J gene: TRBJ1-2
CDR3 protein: CASTTGGYYGYTF
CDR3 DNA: TGTGCCAGCACAACAGGGGGCTACTATGGCTACACCTTC

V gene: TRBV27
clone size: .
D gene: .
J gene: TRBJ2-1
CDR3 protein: CASSFNRDSEQFF
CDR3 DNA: TGTGCCAGCAGTTTCAACCGGGACTCGGAGCAGTTCTTC

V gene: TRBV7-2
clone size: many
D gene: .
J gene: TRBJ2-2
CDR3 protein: CASNYFGVNTGELFF
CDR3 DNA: TGTGCCAGCAACTACTTCGGGGTGAACACCGGGGAGCTGTTTTTT

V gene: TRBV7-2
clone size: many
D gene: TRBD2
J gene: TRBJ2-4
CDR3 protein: CASSFTWTSGRLLAKNIQYF
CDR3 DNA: TGTGCCAGCAGCTTTACCTGGACTAGCGGGAGACTACTAGCCAAAAACATTCAGTACTTC

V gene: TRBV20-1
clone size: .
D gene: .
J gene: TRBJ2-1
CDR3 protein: CSARFVSSYNEQFF
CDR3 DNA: TGCAGTGCTAGATTTGTAAGCTCCTACAATGAGCAGTTCTTC

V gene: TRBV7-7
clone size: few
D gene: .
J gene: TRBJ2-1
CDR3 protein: CASSLGGQLNEQFF
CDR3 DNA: TGTGCCAGCAGCTTAGGCGGGCAGCTCAATGAGCAGTTCTTC

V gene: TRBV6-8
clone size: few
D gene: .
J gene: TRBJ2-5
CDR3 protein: CASREVAWETQYF
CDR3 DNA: TGTGCCAGCAGAGAGGTAGCGTGGGAGACCCAGTACTTC

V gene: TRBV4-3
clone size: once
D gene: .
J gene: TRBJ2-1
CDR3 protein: CASSQDSGGAYNEQFF
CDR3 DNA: TGCGCCAGCAGCCAAGATTCGGGGGGCGCCTACAATGAGCAGTTCTTC

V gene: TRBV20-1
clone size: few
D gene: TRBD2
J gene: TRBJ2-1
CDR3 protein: CSAPGLAGGVPEQFF
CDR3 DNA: TGCAGTGCCCCGGGACTAGCGGGAGGAGTCCCTGAGCAGTTCTTC

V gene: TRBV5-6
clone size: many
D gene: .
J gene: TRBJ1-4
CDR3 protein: CASGNRNNEKLFF
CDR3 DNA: TGTGCCAGCGGGAACAGGAATAATGAAAAACTGTTTTTT

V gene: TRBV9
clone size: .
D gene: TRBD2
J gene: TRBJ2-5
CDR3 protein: CASSPIGGWQETQYF
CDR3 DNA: TGTGCCAGCAGCCCCATCGGGGGGTGGCAAGAGACCCAGTACTTC

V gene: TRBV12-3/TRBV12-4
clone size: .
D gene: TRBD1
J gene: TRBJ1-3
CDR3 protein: CASSPRTGGNTIYF
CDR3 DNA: TGTGCCAGCAGCCCCAGGACAGGTGGAAACACCATATATTTT

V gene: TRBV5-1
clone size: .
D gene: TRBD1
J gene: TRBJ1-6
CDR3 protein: CASSSGTGVTGTPLHF
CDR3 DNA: TGCGCCAGCAGTTCCGGGACAGGAGTTACAGGGACACCCCTCCACTTT

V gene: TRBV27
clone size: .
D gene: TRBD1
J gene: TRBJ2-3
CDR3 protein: CASSIDRVSDTQYF
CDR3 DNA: TGTGCCAGCAGTATCGACAGGGTCAGCGATACGCAGTATTTT

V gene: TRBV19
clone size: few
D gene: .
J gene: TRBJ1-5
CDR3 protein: CASRQAGLNQPQHF
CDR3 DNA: TGTGCCAGTAGGCAGGCAGGGCTCAATCAGCCCCAGCATTTT

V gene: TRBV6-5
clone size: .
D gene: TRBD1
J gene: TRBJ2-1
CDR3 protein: CASSYLRTGGHNEQFF
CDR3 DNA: TGTGCCAGCAGTTACCTCAGGACAGGGGGACACAATGAGCAGTTCTTC

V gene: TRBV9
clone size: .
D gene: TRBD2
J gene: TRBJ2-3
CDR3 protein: CASSAAGSGMLADTQYF
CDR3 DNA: TGTGCCAGCAGCGCCGCGGGTAGCGGGATGTTAGCAGATACGCAGTATTTT

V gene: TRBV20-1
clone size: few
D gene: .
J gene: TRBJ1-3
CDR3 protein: CSARAPGTGNTIYF
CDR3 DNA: TGCAGTGCTAGAGCCCCAGGGACTGGAAACACCATATATTTT

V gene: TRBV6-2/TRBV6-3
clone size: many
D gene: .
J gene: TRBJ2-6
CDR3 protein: CASSYLGAGAGANVLTF
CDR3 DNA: TGTGCCAGCAGTTACTTGGGGGCCGGGGCTGGGGCCAACGTCCTGACTTTC

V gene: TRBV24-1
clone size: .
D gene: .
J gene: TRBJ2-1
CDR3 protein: CATSDTTTSYNEQFF
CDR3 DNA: TGTGCCACCAGTGACACAACAACTTCGTACAATGAGCAGTTCTTC

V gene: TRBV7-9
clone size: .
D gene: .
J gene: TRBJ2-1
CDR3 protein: CASSARANEQFF
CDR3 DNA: TGTGCCAGCAGCGCCCGGGCCAATGAGCAGTTCTTC

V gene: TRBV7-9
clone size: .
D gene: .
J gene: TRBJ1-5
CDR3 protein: CASSLSGSGNQPQHF
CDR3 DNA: TGTGCCAGCAGCCTATCAGGGTCGGGCAATCAGCCCCAGCATTTT